The 9 T cell receptor beta chains below come from one sample, sequenced in a study of T cells after yellow fever vaccination. MiXCR, run by TCRdb on the 5' RACE reads, gives a single entry per CDR3 protein. Counted here are 95,000 to 100,000 distinct CDR3 sequences, around 5.8% occurring once; the ten biggest clones make up about 38%. The sequences come from CD8+ T cells sorted from PBMCs, collected 10 days after the yellow fever booster vaccination. The source is a man aged 18 to 29 who received the YFV17D yellow fever vaccine.

The chain combines TRBV7-7 with TRBJ2-2; D is undetermined. The CDR3 has 12 residues. Trimming shortened V by 6 bases and J by 8 bases, and 10 bases separated the two germline ends. Germline V lookup: CDR1 SSHAT, CDR2 FNYEAQ (reference sequence). This CDR3 reads CASRSLPGELFF. CDR3 nucleotide sequence: TGTGCCAGCAGGTCCCTTCCGGGGGAGCTGTTTTTT.

This clonotype came up many times. J is TRBJ2-7 and V is TRBV7-6; no definite D call. The length of the CDR3 is 14 residues. In germline, CDR1 is SGHVS, CDR2 FNYEAQ. V lost 1 base to trimming and J lost 3 bases, with 10 bases between them. The CDR3 protein is CASSLGADLYEQYF. The CDR3 region has the DNA TGTGCCAGCAGCTTAGGGGCGGACCTCTACGAGCAGTACTTC.

The rearrangement uses TRBV7-2 and TRBJ1-3; D uncertain. This CDR3 contains 15 residues. V lost 1 base and J 0 bases, leaving 7 bases between the germline ends. Germline V gene data show CDR1 as SGHTA and CDR2 as FQGNSA. The CDR3 is CASSLGAGSGNTIYF. The CDR3 region has the DNA TGTGCCAGCAGCTTAGGGGCCGGCTCTGGAAACACCATATATTTT.

This clonotype was seen at least ten times. The chain couples TRBV12-3 or TRBV12-4 to TRBJ2-5; D is unclear. The CDR3 is 14 residues long. V lost 2 bases and J 2 bases, leaving 9 bases between the germline ends. This CDR3 reads CASSLLSEQETQYF. The CDR3 nucleotides are TGTGCCAGCAGTTTACTTTCGGAACAAGAGACCCAGTACTTC.

This chain joins TRBV5-6 and TRBJ2-7, with 9 bases aligning to TRBD1. Germline CDR1 reads SGHDT; CDR2 reads YYEEEE. The CDR3 has 14 residues. Trimming cost V 0 bases and J 9 bases; bases outside gene matches: 7. CDR3 in amino acids: CASSLGTGVSWQYF. As DNA, the CDR3 is TGTGCCAGCAGCTTGGGGACAGGGGTATCCTGGCAGTACTTC.

V is TRBV20-1 and J is TRBJ2-2; D remains ambiguous. CDR1 and CDR2 (germline): DFQATT, SNEGSKA (reference sequence). Trimming left V 2 bases short and J 6 bases short, with 13 bases between. The CDR3 is made up of 14 amino acids. The CDR3 nucleotides are TGCAGTGCTAGATTAAGGGAAGGGTCCGGGGAGCTGTTTTTT. Translating gives CSARLREGSGELFF.

This clonotype was observed many times. The chain recombines TRBV5-6 with TRBJ1-2, with no clear D. V was clipped by 4 bases and J by 4 bases, with 8 bases between them. Germline V gene data show CDR1 as SGHDT and CDR2 as YYEEEE. The CDR3 has 12 residues. This CDR3 reads CASSLDFYGYTF. CDR3 in DNA: TGTGCCAGCAGCCTAGACTTCTATGGCTACACCTTC.

The chain uses TRBV20-1 and TRBJ2-2, with D possibly being TRBD1 (5 bases). The V end lost 0 bases, the J end lost 0 bases, and 8 bases lay between the germline ends. The CDR3 is 15 amino acids. Germline CDR1 DFQATT, CDR2 SNEGSKA (reference sequence). The CDR3 loop reads CSARDRAPNTGELFF. CDR3 DNA: TGCAGTGCTAGAGACAGGGCCCCGAACACCGGGGAGCTGTTTTTT.

This clonotype has only a few counts. The J gene is TRBJ2-2, the V gene TRBV20-1; 7 positions match TRBD2. CDR1 is DFQATT and CDR2 is SNEGSKA in the germline V gene (reference sequence). CDR3 length: 16 amino acids. Losses at the gene ends were 2 bases for V and 2 bases for J; bases not matched to a gene: 8. The CDR3: CSARPSGTTNTGELFF. The CDR3 DNA is TGCAGTGCTAGACCTTCCGGGACTACTAACACCGGGGAGCTGTTTTTT.